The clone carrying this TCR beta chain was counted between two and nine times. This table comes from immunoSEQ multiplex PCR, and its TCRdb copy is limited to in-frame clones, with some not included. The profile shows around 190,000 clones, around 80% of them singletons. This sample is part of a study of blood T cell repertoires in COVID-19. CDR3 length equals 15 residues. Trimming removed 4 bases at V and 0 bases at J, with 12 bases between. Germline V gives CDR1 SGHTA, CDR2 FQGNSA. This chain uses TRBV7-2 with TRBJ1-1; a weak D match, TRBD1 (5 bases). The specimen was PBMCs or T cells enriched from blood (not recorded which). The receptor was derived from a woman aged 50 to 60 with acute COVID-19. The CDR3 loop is CASSSSTAMNTEAFF. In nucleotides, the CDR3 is TGTGCCAGCAGCTCCTCGACAGCTATGAACACTGAAGCTTTCTTT.